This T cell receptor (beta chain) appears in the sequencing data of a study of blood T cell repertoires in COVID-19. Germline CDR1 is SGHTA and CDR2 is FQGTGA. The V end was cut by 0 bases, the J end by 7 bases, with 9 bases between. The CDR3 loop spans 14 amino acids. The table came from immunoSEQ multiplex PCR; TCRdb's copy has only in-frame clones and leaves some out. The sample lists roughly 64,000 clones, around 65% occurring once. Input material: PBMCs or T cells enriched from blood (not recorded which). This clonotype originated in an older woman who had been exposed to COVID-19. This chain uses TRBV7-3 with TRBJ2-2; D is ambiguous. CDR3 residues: CASSLTVSSGELFF. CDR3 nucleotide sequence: TGTGCCAGCAGCTTAACGGTTTCGAGCGGGGAGCTGTTTTTT.